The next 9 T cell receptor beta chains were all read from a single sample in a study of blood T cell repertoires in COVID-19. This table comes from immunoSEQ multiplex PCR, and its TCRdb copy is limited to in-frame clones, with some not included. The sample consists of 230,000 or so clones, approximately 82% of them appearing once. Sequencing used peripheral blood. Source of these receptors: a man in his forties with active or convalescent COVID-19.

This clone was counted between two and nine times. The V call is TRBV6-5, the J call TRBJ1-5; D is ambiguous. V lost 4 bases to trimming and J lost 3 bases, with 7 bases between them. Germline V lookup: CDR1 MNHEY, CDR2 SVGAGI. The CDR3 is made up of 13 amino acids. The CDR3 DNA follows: TGTGCCAGCAGTTCAGGTTACAATCAGCCCCAGCATTTT. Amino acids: CASSSGYNQPQHF.

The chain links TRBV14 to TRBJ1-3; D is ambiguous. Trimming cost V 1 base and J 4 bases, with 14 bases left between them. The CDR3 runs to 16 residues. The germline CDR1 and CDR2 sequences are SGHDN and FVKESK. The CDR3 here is CASSQAGGGGGNTIYF. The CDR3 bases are TGTGCCAGCAGCCAAGCGGGTGGAGGAGGAGGAAACACCATATATTTT.

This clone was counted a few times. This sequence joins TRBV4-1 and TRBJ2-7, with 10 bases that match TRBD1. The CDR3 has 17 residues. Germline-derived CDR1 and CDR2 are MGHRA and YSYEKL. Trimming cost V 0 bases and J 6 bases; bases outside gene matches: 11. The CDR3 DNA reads TGCGCCAGCAGCCAAGATCGCCTTTGGACAGGGGGTGCCGAGCAGTACTTC. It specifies CASSQDRLWTGGAEQYF.

The CDR3 spells CATSDAAGGGERYTF. DNA for the CDR3: TGTGCCACCAGTGATGCGGCCGGCGGGGGGGAGCGCTACACCTTC. The gene calls are TRBV24-1 and TRBJ1-2; D is possibly TRBD1 (5 bases). The CDR3 is 15 amino acids. Trimming removed 3 bases from V and 9 bases from J, with 19 bases in between. Per germline, CDR1 KGHDR and CDR2 SFDVKD.

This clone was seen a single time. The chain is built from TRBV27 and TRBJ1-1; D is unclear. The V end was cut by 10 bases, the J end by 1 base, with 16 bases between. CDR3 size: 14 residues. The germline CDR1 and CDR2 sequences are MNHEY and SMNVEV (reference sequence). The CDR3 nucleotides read TGTGCCACCTTCCTTCGGGGAGGGAACACTGAAGCTTTCTTT. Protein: CATFLRGGNTEAFF.

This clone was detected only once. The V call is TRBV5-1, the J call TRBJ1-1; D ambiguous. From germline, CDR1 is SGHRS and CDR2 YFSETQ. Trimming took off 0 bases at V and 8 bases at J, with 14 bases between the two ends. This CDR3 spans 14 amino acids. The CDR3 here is CASSLVGSPGEAFF. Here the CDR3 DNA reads TGCGCCAGCAGCTTGGTCGGATCCCCGGGGGAAGCTTTCTTT.

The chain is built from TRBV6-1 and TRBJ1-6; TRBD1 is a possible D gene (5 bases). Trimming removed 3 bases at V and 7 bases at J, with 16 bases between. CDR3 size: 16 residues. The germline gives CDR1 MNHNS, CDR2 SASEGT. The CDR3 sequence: CASSDDQGFRNSPLHF. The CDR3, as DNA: TGTGCCAGCAGTGATGACCAGGGATTTCGGAATTCACCCCTCCACTTT.

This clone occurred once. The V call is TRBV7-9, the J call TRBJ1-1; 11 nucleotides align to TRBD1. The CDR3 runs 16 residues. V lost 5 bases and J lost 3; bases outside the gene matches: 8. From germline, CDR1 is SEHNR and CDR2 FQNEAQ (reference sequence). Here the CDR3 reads CASSLGTGGDDTEAFF. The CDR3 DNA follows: TGTGCCAGCAGCCTGGGGACAGGGGGTGACGACACTGAAGCTTTCTTT.

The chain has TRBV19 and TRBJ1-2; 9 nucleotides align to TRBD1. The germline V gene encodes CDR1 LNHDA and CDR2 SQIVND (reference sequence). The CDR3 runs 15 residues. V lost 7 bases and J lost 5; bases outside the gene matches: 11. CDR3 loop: CASNPTGGNFYGYTF. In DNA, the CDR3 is TGTGCCAGTAACCCGACAGGGGGTAATTTTTATGGCTACACCTTC.